A single sample is the source of the 21 T cell receptor beta chains below, sequenced in a study of OX40 agonist ivuxolimab in advanced cancers. This table comes from immunoSEQ multiplex PCR, and its TCRdb copy is limited to in-frame clones, with some not included. This table has 70,000 to 95,000 clones, 90% to 95% appearing once. The specimen was CD4+ or CD8+ T cells sorted from blood, collected in a trial of the OX40 agonist ivuxolimab. These receptors all come from an adult with an advanced solid tumor such as melanoma, head and neck, liver or kidney cancer.

The chain couples TRBV27 to TRBJ2-1, with 9 positions matching TRBD2. V was pared by 3 bases and J by 7 bases, with 13 bases of the junction left unmatched. The CDR3 length is 17 residues. Germline V gene sequence: CDR1 MNHEY, CDR2 SMNVEV (reference sequence). In DNA, the CDR3 is TGTGCCAGCAGTTTGTTGTATACTAGCGGGTTATCGAATGAGCAGTTCTTC. This gives the protein CASSLLYTSGLSNEQFF.

V and J are TRBV11-2 and TRBJ2-7; 7 nucleotides agree with TRBD1. Germline CDR1 is SGHAT and CDR2 is FQNNGV. The length of the CDR3 is 14 residues. The V gene end was trimmed by 3 bases and the J gene end by 2 bases; junction bases not matched to a gene: 4. The CDR3 DNA follows: TGTGCCAGCAGCTTTGAACAGGGGACCTACGAGCAGTACTTC. Translated, it gives CASSFEQGTYEQYF.

This chain connects TRBV4-3 to TRBJ2-3; possible D gene TRBD1, 8 bases. CDR3 length: 18 amino acids. Trimming shortened V by 0 bases and J by 4 bases, and 20 bases separated the two germline ends. Germline assignment: CDR1 LGHNA and CDR2 YSLEER. The chain's CDR3 is CASSQEPRTGRGSDTQYF. Written as DNA, the CDR3 is TGCGCCAGCAGCCAAGAGCCTCGGACAGGGAGGGGATCAGATACGCAGTATTTT.

A single count supports this clone. The chain joins TRBV11-2 to TRBJ2-3, with no clear D. Between the trimmed V and J ends, which lost 7 bases and 6 bases, there was a span of 14 bases. The CDR3 covers 13 residues. From germline, CDR1 is SGHAT and CDR2 FQNNGV. The CDR3 reads CASITIPTDTQYF. The DNA of the CDR3 is TGTGCCAGCATCACCATACCCACCGATACGCAGTATTTT.

CDR3 in amino acids: CAWSPGQASNQPQHF. The CDR3 bases are TGTGCCTGGAGTCCCGGACAGGCTAGCAATCAGCCCCAGCATTTT. V and J are TRBV30 and TRBJ1-5, with 7 positions matching TRBD1. V lost 2 bases and J lost 0; bases outside the gene matches: 4. Germline CDR1 is GTSNPN and CDR2 is SVGIG (reference sequence). The CDR3 is 15 residues long.

V gene TRBV28 combines with J gene TRBJ2-7; a weak D match, TRBD1 (5 bases). Trimming left V 5 bases short and J 2 bases short, with 13 bases between. The length of the CDR3 is 14 residues. Germline values: CDR1 MDHEN, CDR2 SYDVKM. CDR3 protein: CASSPRREAYEQYF. CDR3 DNA sequence: TGTGCCAGCAGTCCACGCAGGGAAGCCTACGAGCAGTACTTC.

V is TRBV27 and J is TRBJ1-2; D is unclear. The CDR3 is 12 residues long. The V gene lost 5 bases and the J gene lost 4 bases, with 8 bases spanning the gap. Germline V gene sequence: CDR1 MNHEY, CDR2 SMNVEV (reference sequence). CDR3 in amino acids: CASSPDFYGYTF. In DNA form, the CDR3 reads TGTGCCAGCAGTCCGGACTTCTATGGCTACACCTTC.

The chain recombines TRBV7-2 with TRBJ2-3, with D perhaps given as TRBD1 or TRBD2 (5 bases each). V was shortened by 3 bases and J by 2 bases, with 18 bases between the two germline ends. Per the germline V gene, CDR1 is SGHTA and CDR2 is FQGNSA. The CDR3 contains 17 residues. CDR3: CASSLGFLGVYTDTQYF. DNA of the CDR3: TGTGCCAGCAGCTTGGGATTCTTGGGGGTTTACACAGATACGCAGTATTTT. Looking up the rest from reference TRBV7-2 and TRBJ2-3 gives the full variable domain: GAGVSQSPSNKVTEKGKDVELRCDPISGHTALYWYRQSLGQGLEFLIYFQGNSAPDKSGLPSDRFSAERTGGSVSTLTIQRTQQEDSAVYLCASSLGFLGVYTDTQYFGPGTRLTVL.

V usage is TRBV25-1 and J usage is TRBJ2-3; perhaps TRBD2 as D (5 bases). The germline CDR1 and CDR2 sequences are MGHDK and SYGVNS. V lost 6 bases to trimming and J lost 6 bases, with 19 bases between them. CDR3 size: 15 residues. CDR3 nucleotide sequence: TGTGCCAGCAGCCATCTAGCCCTCTTTGGGGATACGCAGTATTTT. This encodes CASSHLALFGDTQYF.

The chain joins TRBV6-6 to TRBJ2-1; TRBD1 agrees at 9 bases. Germline V CDR1 and CDR2: MNHNY, SVGAGI (reference sequence). The CDR3 runs to 16 residues. Trimming cost V 7 bases and J 6 bases; bases outside gene matches: 13. The CDR3 DNA reads as TGTGCCAGCACCCTCGGGACAGGGAGTCCCTTCAATGAGCAGTTCTTC. Translating it yields CASTLGTGSPFNEQFF.

The CDR3 spells CASSDSVLAKNIQYF. CDR3 sequence (DNA): TGTGCCAGCAGTGACTCTGTTCTAGCCAAAAACATTCAGTACTTC. The chain couples TRBV2 to TRBJ2-4, with unresolved D. Trimming pared 3 bases from V and 0 bases from J, leaving 9 bases between. CDR3 length: 15 residues. CDR1 and CDR2 from the germline V gene are SNHLY and FYNNEI.

The chain has TRBV19 and TRBJ2-5; D perhaps matches TRBD1 (5 bases). V lost 3 bases, J lost 6 bases, and 14 bases lay in between. Germline V gene lookup returns CDR1 LNHDA and CDR2 SQIVND (reference sequence). CDR3 length: 14 residues. Written as DNA, the CDR3 is TGTGCCAGTAGTATGGTCCTCAGGGCGCAGACCCAGTACTTC. Protein: CASSMVLRAQTQYF.

The rearrangement uses TRBV29-1 and TRBJ2-2, with D hard to call. The length of the CDR3 is 13 residues. Trimming left V 3 bases short and J 2 bases short, with 7 bases between. Looked up from germline, CDR1 is SQVTM and CDR2 is ANQGSEA. Here the CDR3 DNA reads TGCAGCGTTGAGTCAGTTAACACCGGGGAGCTGTTTTTT. This gives the protein CSVESVNTGELFF.

V is TRBV5-1 and J is TRBJ2-3; weak D call: TRBD2 (5 bases). The CDR3 totals 15 residues. Trimming shortened V by 0 bases and J by 1 base, and 9 bases separated the two germline ends. Per the germline V gene, CDR1 is SGHRS and CDR2 is YFSETQ. For the CDR3, the DNA is TGCGCCAGCAGCTTGGAGCTAGCAGGCACAGATACGCAGTATTTT. Protein product: CASSLELAGTDTQYF.

The V and J genes are TRBV7-9 and TRBJ2-1; D perhaps matches TRBD1 (5 bases). CDR1 SEHNR and CDR2 FQNEAQ come from the germline V gene (reference sequence). Trimming stripped 4 bases from V and 2 bases from J, with 9 bases between. This CDR3 has 14 amino acids. The CDR3 sequence: CASSSRVAYNEQFF. DNA of the CDR3: TGTGCCAGCAGCTCCAGGGTCGCCTACAATGAGCAGTTCTTC.

This chain joins TRBV29-1 and TRBJ2-2, with 10 positions matching TRBD1. V lost 6 bases and J lost 8; bases outside the gene matches: 3. CDR1 is SQVTM, CDR2 ANQGSEA, per germline. The CDR3 contains 12 residues. In DNA, the CDR3 is TGCAGCGTGGACAGGGGGACGGGGGAGCTGTTTTTT. Protein: CSVDRGTGELFF.

The chain uses TRBV28 and TRBJ2-4; a possible D gene is TRBD2 (5 bases). This CDR3 is built from 15 residues. V was shortened by 4 bases and J by 0 bases, with 10 bases between the two germline ends. Germline CDR1 MDHEN, CDR2 SYDVKM. The CDR3 DNA follows: TGTGCCAGCAGTTCGGAGGATTTAGCCAAAAACATTCAGTACTTC. Amino acids: CASSSEDLAKNIQYF. The full variable domain, in which reference TRBV28 and TRBJ2-4 provide the parts outside the CDR3, is DVKVTQSSRYLVKRTGEKVFLECVQDMDHENMFWYRQDPGLGLRLIYFSYDVKMKEKGDIPEGYSVSREKKERFSLILESASTNQTSMYLCASSSEDLAKNIQYFGAGTRLSVL.

The V call is TRBV7-3, the J call TRBJ2-3, with D tentatively TRBD1 (7 bases). The germline V gene encodes CDR1 SGHTA and CDR2 FQGTGA. Trimming took 5 bases from V and 3 from J, leaving 12 bases between them. The CDR3 is 14 amino acids. The CDR3, as DNA: TGTGCCAGCAGCGGAGGGGGCAGAACAGATACGCAGTATTTT. Translation: CASSGGGRTDTQYF.

The chain uses TRBV27 and TRBJ2-6; D is undetermined. The germline V and J ends were trimmed by 2 bases and 0 bases, with 2 bases remaining between them. Germline-derived CDR1 and CDR2 are MNHEY and SMNVEV (reference sequence). This CDR3 spans 14 amino acids. The CDR3 loop reads CASSLDSGANVLTF. In nucleotides, the CDR3 is TGTGCCAGCAGTTTAGACTCTGGGGCCAACGTCCTGACTTTC.

The chain links TRBV15 to TRBJ1-1, with 7 bases identical to TRBD1. With V trimmed by 0 bases and J by 5 bases, 9 bases remained unmatched. The germline V gene has CDR1 LNHNV and CDR2 YYDKDF (reference sequence). There are 16 residues in the CDR3. The CDR3 coding sequence is TGTGCCACCAGCAGAGATAGCTTAGGGGGCCTGACTGAAGCTTTCTTT. Protein product: CATSRDSLGGLTEAFF.

CDR3 bases: TGTGCCAGCAGCCCCCCCTACGGACAGGGTGGAACCGGGGAGCTGTTTTTT. Amino acids: CASSPPYGQGGTGELFF. The chain is built from TRBV5-6 and TRBJ2-2, with 8 bases aligning to TRBD1. CDR1 is SGHDT, CDR2 YYEEEE, per germline. The V and J ends lost 4 bases and 5 bases, in that order; junction bases with no gene match: 13. CDR3 length: 17 amino acids.